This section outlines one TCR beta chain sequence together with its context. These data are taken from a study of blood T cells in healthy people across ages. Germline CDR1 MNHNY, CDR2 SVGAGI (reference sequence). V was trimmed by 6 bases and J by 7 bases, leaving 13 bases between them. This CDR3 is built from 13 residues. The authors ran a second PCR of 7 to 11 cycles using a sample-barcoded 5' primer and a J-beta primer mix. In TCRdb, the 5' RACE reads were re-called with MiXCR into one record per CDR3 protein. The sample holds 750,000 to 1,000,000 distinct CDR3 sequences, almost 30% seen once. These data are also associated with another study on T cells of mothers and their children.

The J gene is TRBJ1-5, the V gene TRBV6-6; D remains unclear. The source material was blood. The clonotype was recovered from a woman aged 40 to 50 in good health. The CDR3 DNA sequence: TGTGCCAGCAGCCGGACCCAGGACCAGCCCCAGCATTTT. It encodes CASSRTQDQPQHF.